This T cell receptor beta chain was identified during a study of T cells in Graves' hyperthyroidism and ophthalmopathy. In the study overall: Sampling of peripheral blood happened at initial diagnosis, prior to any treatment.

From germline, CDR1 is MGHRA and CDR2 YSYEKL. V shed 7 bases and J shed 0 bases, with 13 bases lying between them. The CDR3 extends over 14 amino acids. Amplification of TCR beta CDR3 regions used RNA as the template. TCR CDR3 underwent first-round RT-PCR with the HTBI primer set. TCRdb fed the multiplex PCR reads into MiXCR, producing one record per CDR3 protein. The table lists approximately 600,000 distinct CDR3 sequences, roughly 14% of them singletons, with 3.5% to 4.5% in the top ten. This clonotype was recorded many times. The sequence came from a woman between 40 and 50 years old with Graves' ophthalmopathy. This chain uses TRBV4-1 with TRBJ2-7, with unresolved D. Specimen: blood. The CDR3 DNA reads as TGCGCCAGCACCAGCCAAGCGTCCTCCTACGAGCAGTACTTC. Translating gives CASTSQASSYEQYF.